This is a list of T cell receptor beta chains from one sample in a study of siplizumab effects on memory and regulatory T cells. Method: immunoSEQ multiplex PCR; TCRdb's copy keeps in-frame clones and lacks some. The sample contains about 100,000 clones, about 90% of which appear only once. The sample taken for sequencing was CD4+ T cells sorted from blood. These receptors were obtained from a human donor in good health. Both conserved end residues are part of each CDR3. Each record gives: CDR3 length, D gene, J gene, clone size, V gene, CDR3 DNA, CDR3 protein. D genes are given only for firm matches. Only part of the rows carry a size: once, few, many, or a class if the clone is expanded.

16,-,TRBJ1-1,-,TRBV21-1,TGTGCCAGCAGCTTAGGCAGGGGAGGTAAAAACACTGAAGCTTTCTTT,CASSLGRGGKNTEAFF
13,-,TRBJ2-5,-,TRBV10-3,TGTGCCATCGGAGGGGGCAGACAAGAGACCCAGTACTTC,CAIGGGRQETQYF
18,TRBD1,TRBJ1-2,-,TRBV7-2,TGTGCCAGCAGCACTCCGTGGGACAGGGGGCGGCTTAACTATGGCTACACCTTC,CASSTPWDRGRLNYGYTF
15,-,TRBJ2-3,-,TRBV6-5,TGTGCCAGCAGCATAACGGGCGCCAGCACAGATACGCAGTATTTT,CASSITGASTDTQYF
15,-,TRBJ2-2,-,TRBV23-1,TGCGCCAGCAGTCAATCGATTACTCACACCGGGGAGCTGTTTTTT,CASSQSITHTGELFF
13,-,TRBJ2-7,-,TRBV5-5,TGTGCCAGCAGCTTGGACTCAGGAAACGAGCAGTACTTC,CASSLDSGNEQYF
15,TRBD2,TRBJ2-1,-,TRBV2,TGTGCCAGCAGTGATGCGGGACTAGCGGGGGTGGAGCAGTTCTTC,CASSDAGLAGVEQFF
14,TRBD1,TRBJ2-3,once,TRBV6-6,TGTGCCAGCAAGGGACAGGCTAGCACAGATACGCAGTATTTT,CASKGQASTDTQYF
13,TRBD1,TRBJ1-5,-,TRBV30,TGTGCCTGGAGTCGGGACAGGGATCAGCCCCAGCATTTT,CAWSRDRDQPQHF
14,-,TRBJ1-5,-,TRBV19,TGTGCCACCGATGACGGGGCGGCCGGTCAGCCCCAGCATTTT,CATDDGAAGQPQHF
14,TRBD2,TRBJ2-7,-,TRBV10-3,TGTGCCATCAATTCCGGGACTAGCGGGTACGAGCAGTACTTC,CAINSGTSGYEQYF
13,-,TRBJ1-1,once,TRBV2,TGTGCCAGCAGTGAATGGCAGGCCACTGAAGCTTTCTTT,CASSEWQATEAFF
17,-,TRBJ1-5,-,TRBV28,TGTGCCAGCGGTTCCCATAAGGGGGTTTATAGCAATCAGCCCCAGCATTTT,CASGSHKGVYSNQPQHF
13,-,TRBJ1-2,-,TRBV29-1,TGCAGCGTTGGTAGAGGACAGAACTATGGCTACACCTTC,CSVGRGQNYGYTF
16,TRBD2,TRBJ2-7,-,TRBV4-1,TGCGCCAGCAGCCAAGATAGCGGGGGCGTTCCCTACGAGCAGTACTTC,CASSQDSGGVPYEQYF
15,-,TRBJ1-3,-,TRBV19,TGTGCCAGTAGTTTTGGGATTACGACTGGAAACACCATATATTTT,CASSFGITTGNTIYF
16,TRBD1,TRBJ1-6,-,TRBV18,TGTGCCAGCTCACCACCAAACAGGGGAATCGGATCACCCCTCCACTTT,CASSPPNRGIGSPLHF
17,TRBD1,TRBJ1-2,-,TRBV18,TGTGCCAGCTCCCGGGCCGCCAACGACAGGGTGGCCTATGGCTACACCTTC,CASSRAANDRVAYGYTF
14,-,TRBJ2-2,-,TRBV10-3,TGTGCCATCAGTGAGGGCCGGACGGCCGGGGAGCTGTTTTTT,CAISEGRTAGELFF
14,-,TRBJ1-2,-,TRBV27,TGTGCCAGCAGTTTATGGGGATTGCCCTATGGCTACACCTTC,CASSLWGLPYGYTF
14,-,TRBJ1-4,-,TRBV12-2,TGTGCAAGTATCGGGGGGTACCTAGGAGAAAAACTGTTTTTT,CASIGGYLGEKLFF
15,-,TRBJ1-3,-,TRBV15,TGTGCCACCAGCAGAGATCCGGCAGGGGTGGACACCATATATTTT,CATSRDPAGVDTIYF
12,-,TRBJ1-2,-,TRBV29-1,TGCAGCCATTACCGGACAGTCTATGGCTACACCTTC,CSHYRTVYGYTF
14,-,TRBJ2-7,few,TRBV10-3,TGTGCCATCAGTGAGTCGAACGGGTTGGGCGAGCAGTACTTC,CAISESNGLGEQYF
13,TRBD1,TRBJ2-7,-,TRBV7-7,TGTGCCAGCAGCCCCGACAGGGGCCGCGAGCAGTACTTC,CASSPDRGREQYF
16,-,TRBJ1-1,-,TRBV28,TGTGCCAGCAGTGGAGAGGGACCTCGGATGAACACTGAAGCTTTCTTT,CASSGEGPRMNTEAFF
12,-,TRBJ1-1,few,TRBV30,TGTGCCTCCGACGACATGAACACTGAAGCTTTCTTT,CASDDMNTEAFF
14,TRBD1,TRBJ2-1,-,TRBV5-1,TGCGCCAGCAGCCCCGGGACAGGGGGTTCTGAGCAGTTCTTC,CASSPGTGGSEQFF
17,TRBD1,TRBJ1-1,-,TRBV5-1,TGCGCCAGCACCCTGACCAAGTTCCGGGACAGGAACACTGAAGCTTTCTTT,CASTLTKFRDRNTEAFF
15,TRBD2,TRBJ2-7,-,TRBV5-1,TGCGCCAGCAGCAACCTCCTAGCGGGGGGGCGGGAGCAGTACTTC,CASSNLLAGGREQYF
15,TRBD1,TRBJ1-1,-,TRBV18,TGTGCCAGCTCATCGAAGACAGGGGACTATACTGAAGCTTTCTTT,CASSSKTGDYTEAFF
13,-,TRBJ1-6,-,TRBV10-3,TGTGCCATCAAAAGCAGGGGAGTATCACCCCTCCACTTT,CAIKSRGVSPLHF
15,TRBD1,TRBJ1-1,-,TRBV5-1,TGCGCCAGCAGCGGAAGGACAGGACGGAACACTGAAGCTTTCTTT,CASSGRTGRNTEAFF
12,-,TRBJ1-3,-,TRBV29-1,TGCAGCGTTGAGGGATCTGGAAACACCATATATTTT,CSVEGSGNTIYF
14,-,TRBJ1-1,-,TRBV7-2,TGTGCCAGCAGCCCCTATCGGGGGCACACTGAAGCTTTCTTT,CASSPYRGHTEAFF
16,-,TRBJ2-3,-,TRBV4-1,TGCGCCAGCAGCCCCTACCTACCCAAAGAGGGAGATACGCAGTATTTT,CASSPYLPKEGDTQYF
14,-,TRBJ2-1,-,TRBV5-1,TGCGCCAGCAGCTTATTTACACGGGGCAATGAGCAGTTCTTC,CASSLFTRGNEQFF
15,-,TRBJ1-3,-,TRBV6-1,TGTGCCAGCAGTGAAGCGGTGGGCTCTGGAAACACCATATATTTT,CASSEAVGSGNTIYF
14,-,TRBJ1-5,-,TRBV25-1,TGTGCCAGCAGTGCCCCAGGAGGGAATCAGCCCCAGCATTTT,CASSAPGGNQPQHF
16,-,TRBJ1-3,-,TRBV4-1,TGCGCCAGCAGCCAACCCGGACGGGGAGACGGAAACACCATATATTTT,CASSQPGRGDGNTIYF
17,-,TRBJ2-2,-,TRBV27,TGTGCCAGCACTCTTTCGTCAGTTAAAAGGGGCACCGGGGAGCTGTTTTTT,CASTLSSVKRGTGELFF
16,TRBD1,TRBJ2-1,-,TRBV7-9,TGTGCCAGCAGCTTTACCCGGGACAGGGGGCGCGAAGAGCAGTTCTTC,CASSFTRDRGREEQFF
12,-,TRBJ2-5,-,TRBV21-1,TGTGCCAGCAGCAAGGGGGGGGAGACCCAGTACTTC,CASSKGGETQYF
16,TRBD2,TRBJ2-2,-,TRBV11-2,TGTGCCAGCAGCCCCCCGGGACTAGCGACTATAGGGGAGCTGTTTTTT,CASSPPGLATIGELFF
12,-,TRBJ1-6,-,TRBV10-3,TGTGCCATCAATCGTGGAAATTCACCCCTCCACTTT,CAINRGNSPLHF
15,-,TRBJ1-3,-,TRBV6-5,TGTGCCAGCAGTTCTGGAGGGGGGGCTGGAAACACCATATATTTT,CASSSGGGAGNTIYF
18,TRBD2,TRBJ2-1,-,TRBV7-2,TGTGCCAGCAGCTTTATCCGGACTAGCGGGAGCTCCTACAATGAGCAGTTCTTC,CASSFIRTSGSSYNEQFF
15,TRBD1,TRBJ2-3,-,TRBV7-2,TGTGCCAGCAGCTTAGCGATTTGGACAGGGGGTTCGCAGTATTTT,CASSLAIWTGGSQYF
13,-,TRBJ1-1,-,TRBV5-6,TGTGCCAGCAGCTTGGCGGGGACGCCTGGAGCTTTCTTT,CASSLAGTPGAFF
13,-,TRBJ1-6,few,TRBV5-4,TGTGCCAGCAGCTTGGTTGAGGGAGAACCCCTCCACTTT,CASSLVEGEPLHF
14,TRBD1,TRBJ1-5,-,TRBV29-1,TGCAGCAGTCTGAAAGGGGGCGCGGGTCAGCCCCAGCATTTT,CSSLKGGAGQPQHF
14,-,TRBJ2-5,-,TRBV5-1,TGCGCCAGCAGCTTGGCCGGTCGGGAAGAGACCCAGTACTTC,CASSLAGREETQYF
14,-,TRBJ2-7,-,TRBV9,TGTGCCAGCAGCGTAGCGGCAGGGATCTACGAGCAGTACTTC,CASSVAAGIYEQYF
14,-,TRBJ2-7,-,TRBV7-3,TGTGCCAGCAGCTTAATTCCGGGGCCCTACGAGCAGTACTTC,CASSLIPGPYEQYF
13,-,TRBJ1-2,-,TRBV11-2,TGTGCCAGCAGCTTAGCGGCAGCCTATGGCTACACCTTC,CASSLAAAYGYTF
15,TRBD1,TRBJ1-6,-,TRBV5-4,TGTGCCAGCAGCTTGGAACAGGGGAATAATTCACCCCTCCACTTT,CASSLEQGNNSPLHF
13,TRBD1,TRBJ1-2,few,TRBV5-4,TGTGCCGTCCAAACAGGGGGCAACTATGGCTACACCTTC,CAVQTGGNYGYTF
16,TRBD1,TRBJ2-5,-,TRBV5-1,TGCGCCAGCACTTCTCGGGACAGGACCGAGGGGGAGACCCAGTACTTC,CASTSRDRTEGETQYF
15,-,TRBJ2-2,-,TRBV6-5,TGTGCCAGCAGTTACGAGGCTCCGAACACCGGGGAGCTGTTTTTT,CASSYEAPNTGELFF